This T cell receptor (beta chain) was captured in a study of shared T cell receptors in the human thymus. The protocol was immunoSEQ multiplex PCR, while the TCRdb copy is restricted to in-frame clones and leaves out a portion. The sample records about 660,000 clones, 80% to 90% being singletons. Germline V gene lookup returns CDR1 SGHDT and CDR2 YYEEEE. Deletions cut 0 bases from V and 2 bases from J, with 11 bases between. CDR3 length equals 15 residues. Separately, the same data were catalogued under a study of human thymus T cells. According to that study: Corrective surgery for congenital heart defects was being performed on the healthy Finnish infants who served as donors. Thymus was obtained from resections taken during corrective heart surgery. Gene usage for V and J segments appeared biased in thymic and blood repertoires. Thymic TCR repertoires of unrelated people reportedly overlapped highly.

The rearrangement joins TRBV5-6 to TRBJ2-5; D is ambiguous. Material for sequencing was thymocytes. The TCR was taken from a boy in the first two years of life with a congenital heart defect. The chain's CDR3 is CASSLEPESQETQYF. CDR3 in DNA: TGTGCCAGCAGCTTGGAGCCCGAATCACAAGAGACCCAGTACTTC. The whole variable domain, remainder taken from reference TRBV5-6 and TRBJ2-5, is DAGVTQSPTHLIKTRGQQVTLRCSPKSGHDTVSWYQQALGQGPQFIFQYYEEEERQRGNFPDRFSGHQFPNYSSELNVNALLLGDSALYLCASSLEPESQETQYFGPGTRLLVL.